Reported below is one TCR beta chain. Antigen: not known. In all sorted populations, purity surpassed 95%. The record originates from a study of beta chain features in type 1 diabetes. Study context: Summed over all samples, the examined sorted cells came to fewer than 120,000,000. General study points: Within each of all four CD4+ subsets, Type 1 diabetes patients had TCRB CDR3s that were moderately but significantly shorter. TCRB repertoires of naive, central memory and Treg cells appeared more similar among patients than among healthy donors.

Expressed TCRB transcripts were sequenced because the entire RNA isolate underwent reverse transcription. Sequencing of naive, central memory and regulatory T cell samples gave an average of around 3.5 million reads. The repertoire was sequenced with immunoSEQ multiplex PCR; TCRdb's copy has only in-frame clones and lacks some. The table has 640,000 or so clones, about 14% seen once; the top ten hold 0.035% to 0.045%. Trimming removed 2 bases at V and 0 bases at J, with 20 bases between. The V gene's germline CDR1 is GTSNPN and CDR2 SVGIG (reference sequence). The CDR3 has 18 amino acids. The chain has TRBV30 and TRBJ1-5, with D possibly TRBD1 on 6 matching bases. The sample was naive CD4+ T cells from blood. The TCR sequence derives from a man aged 18 to 35 with type 1 diabetes. The CDR3 is CAWSIDRTGHHSNQPQHF. Written as DNA, the CDR3 is TGTGCCTGGAGTATTGACCGCACAGGGCACCATAGCAATCAGCCCCAGCATTTT.